This T cell receptor (beta chain) comes out of a study of T cells in Graves' hyperthyroidism and ophthalmopathy (dated by TCRdb to the late 2010s). In the study overall: Peripheral blood was collected at initial diagnosis, before any treatment. In about 6 Graves' hyperthyroidism patients, the study also compared T-cell repertoires from thyroid tissue with T-cell repertoires from blood. The 85 to 100 discovery patients were divided at random into training and test sets in a 7:3 ratio. Following sampling, methimazole starting at 30 mg daily was given to hyperthyroidism patients, and high-dose intravenous methylprednisolone was given to ophthalmopathy patients. Whether ophthalmopathy could be predicted prospectively was tested in an independent validation cohort made up of roughly 20 hyperthyroidism patients plus 17 patients who later progressed to ophthalmopathy. A discovery cohort of roughly 100 patients, roughly 43 with Graves' ophthalmopathy and about 60 with stable Graves' hyperthyroidism, was used to find distinguishing TCR V-J signatures. According to the paper, TCR Vbeta CDR3 sequencing was carried out on 135 peripheral blood samples, which came from approximately 43 ophthalmopathy, around 75 hyperthyroidism and about 17 progressor patients. Overall study outcomes, separate from this receptor: Sample size was not statistically predetermined, and blinding of investigators to group allocation was not performed. In validation, progression to ophthalmopathy was predicted by the model with nearly 71% sensitivity and 72.22% specificity, a median of roughly 6 months before onset. Most expanded thyroid clonotypes (frequency above 0.001) were also found in blood, which suggests that blood repertoires may mirror thyroid immune responses. A model built on a 13 V-J signature distinguished ophthalmopathy from stable hyperthyroidism, reaching around 88% sensitivity and around 81% specificity in cross-validation and 80%/75% in testing.

The TCR beta CDR3 regions were amplified from the RNA transcripts. A first-round RT-PCR of the TCR CDR3 used the HTBI primer set with the Qiagen OneStep RT-PCR kit. Libraries were constructed in a second round of multiplex PCR, after which size selection and purification were performed. Sequencing of the libraries was done on an Illumina HiSeq2000 using paired-end 100 bp reads. The published analysis was carried out like this. SOAPnuke was used to process the raw data, throwing out any read that contained adapters or uncalled bases, had a mean Phred below 15, or lacked an exact constant-primer or identifier match. High-quality paired reads were merged using COPE v1.2.5, and each unique nucleotide sequence was defined as a clonotype. MiTCR v1.1 was used to align the clonotypes against IMGT TRBV, TRBD and TRBJ reference segments. Only V-J combinations with frequency above 0.0001, covering about 99% of repertoires, were analysed. The TCS score was defined as F50 (clonal expansion) divided by E x V (chaos), with BLOSUM62-based TCRdist calculated between CDR3 peptides within each V-J. Welch's t-statistics and random forest reduced 450 to 600 V-J features to about 12, which were used in a naive Bayes classifier (R e1071). In TCRdb, the public reads were trimmed at Q25 with fastp and aligned with MiXCR, with productive beta chains retained. Duplicate CDR3 protein sequences are folded into a single record with the most common DNA and genes. TCRdb assigned the V and J calls; the authors' analysis was not used. In all, the sample holds approximately 700,000 distinct CDR3 sequences, and around 15% of those were seen once. The ten largest clones add up to under 10% of the sample.

The CDR3 runs 15 amino acids, cysteine and phenylalanine included. Only the CDR3 portion is preserved as DNA: 45 bases, with reading frame beginning at the first base. As encoded in the germline V gene, CDR1 is LGHNA while CDR2 is YSLEER. A distance of 11 bases separates the germline ends of V and J, which lose 0 bases and 5 bases respectively. Only one count was recorded for this clonotype. Its antigen specificity is not known. Qualities for individual bases were not recorded, and no much larger clone is one base off. One read alone provides weak support. Stable Graves' hyperthyroidism was defined as no progression to ophthalmopathy during 18 months of follow-up. The hyperthyroidism patients were between 18 and 65 years old and newly diagnosed, with a disease duration of less than 2 months. The study excluded patients with uncontrolled infections, other autoimmune diseases, pregnancy or lactation. Clinical symptoms, serum thyroxine and TRAb, thyroid ultrasound, and orbital computed tomography formed the basis for the diagnoses. Ficoll-Paque density gradient centrifugation was used to isolate PBMCs from 9.5 to 10 ml of fresh peripheral blood. Total RNA was extracted using Trizol reagent, and RNA quality was assessed on an Agilent 2100 Bioanalyzer.

The rearrangement joined TRBV4-3 to TRBJ2-1; TRBD1 is a possible D gene, resting on 5 matching bases. Source material: blood. This receptor was obtained from a young man with Graves' hyperthyroidism. The sequenced DNA is TGCGCCAGCAGCCAAGACCCAATGGGGCACAATGAGCAGTTCTTC. Its protein reads: CASSQDPMGHNEQFF.